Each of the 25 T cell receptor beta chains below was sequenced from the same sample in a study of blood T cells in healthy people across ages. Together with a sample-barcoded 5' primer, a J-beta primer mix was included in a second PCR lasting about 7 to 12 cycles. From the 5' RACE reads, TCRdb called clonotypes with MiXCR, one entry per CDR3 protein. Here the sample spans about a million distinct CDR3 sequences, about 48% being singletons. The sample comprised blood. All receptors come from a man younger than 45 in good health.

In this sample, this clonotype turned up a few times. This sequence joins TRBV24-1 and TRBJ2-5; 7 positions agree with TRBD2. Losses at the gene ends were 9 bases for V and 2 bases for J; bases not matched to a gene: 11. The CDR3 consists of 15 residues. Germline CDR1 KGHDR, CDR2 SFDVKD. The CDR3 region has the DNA TGTGCCACCGAGGGTGCAGCGGGGAAACAAGAGACCCAGTACTTC. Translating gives CATEGAAGKQETQYF.

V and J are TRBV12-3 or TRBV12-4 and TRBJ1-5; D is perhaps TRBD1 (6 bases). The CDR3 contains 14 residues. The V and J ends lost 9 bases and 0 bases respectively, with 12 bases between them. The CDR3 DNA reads TGTGCCAGTACTCCGGGACATAGCAATCAGCCCCAGCATTTT. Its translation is CASTPGHSNQPQHF.

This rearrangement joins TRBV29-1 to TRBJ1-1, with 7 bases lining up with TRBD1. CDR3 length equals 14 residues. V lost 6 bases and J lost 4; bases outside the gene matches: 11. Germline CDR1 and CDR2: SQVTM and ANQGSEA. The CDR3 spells CSVELTGSVTEAFF. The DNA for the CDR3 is TGCAGCGTGGAATTGACAGGGTCGGTCACTGAAGCTTTCTTT. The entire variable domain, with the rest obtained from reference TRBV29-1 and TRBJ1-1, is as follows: SAVISQKPSRDICQRGTSLTIQCQVDSQVTMMFWYRQQPGQSLTLIATANQGSEATYESGFVIDKFPISRPNLTFSTLTVSNMSPEDSSIYLCSVELTGSVTEAFFGQGTRLTVV.

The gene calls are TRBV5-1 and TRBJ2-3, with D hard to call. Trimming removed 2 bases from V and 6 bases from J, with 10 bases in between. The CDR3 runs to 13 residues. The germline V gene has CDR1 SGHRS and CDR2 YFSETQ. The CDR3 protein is CASSLDNSDTQYF. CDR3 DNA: TGCGCCAGCAGCTTAGACAATTCGGATACGCAGTATTTT.

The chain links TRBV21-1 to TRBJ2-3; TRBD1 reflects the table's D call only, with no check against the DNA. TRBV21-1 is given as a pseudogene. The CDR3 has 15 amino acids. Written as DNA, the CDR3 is TGTGCCAGCCCCTCAGGGGGACAGGGGGCAGATACGCAGTATTTT. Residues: CASPSGGQGADTQYF.

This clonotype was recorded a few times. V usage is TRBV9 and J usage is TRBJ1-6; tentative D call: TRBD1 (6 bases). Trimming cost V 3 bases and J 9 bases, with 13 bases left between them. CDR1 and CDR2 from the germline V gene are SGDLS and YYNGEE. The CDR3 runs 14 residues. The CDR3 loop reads CASSDTGGGSPLHF. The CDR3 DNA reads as TGTGCCAGCAGCGATACGGGAGGGGGTTCACCCCTCCACTTT.

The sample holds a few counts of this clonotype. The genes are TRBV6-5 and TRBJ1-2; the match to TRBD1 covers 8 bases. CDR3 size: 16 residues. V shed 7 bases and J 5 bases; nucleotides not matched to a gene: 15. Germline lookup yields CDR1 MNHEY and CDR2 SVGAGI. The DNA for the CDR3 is TGTGCCAGCACCCAGAACTTCGGGACAGGATTATATGGCTACACCTTC. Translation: CASTQNFGTGLYGYTF.

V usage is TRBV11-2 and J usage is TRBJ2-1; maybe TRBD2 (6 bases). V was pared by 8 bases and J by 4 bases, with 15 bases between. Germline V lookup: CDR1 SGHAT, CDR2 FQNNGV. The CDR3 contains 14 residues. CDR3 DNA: TGTGCCAGCGGAGGGCCCGGCGGGTACAATGAGCAGTTCTTC. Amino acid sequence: CASGGPGGYNEQFF. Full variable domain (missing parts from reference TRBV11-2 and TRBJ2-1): EAGVAQSPRYKIIEKRQSVAFWCNPISGHATLYWYQQILGQGPKLLIQFQNNGVVDDSQLPKDRFSAERLKGVDSTLKIQPAKLEDSAVYLCASGGPGGYNEQFFGPGTRLTVL.

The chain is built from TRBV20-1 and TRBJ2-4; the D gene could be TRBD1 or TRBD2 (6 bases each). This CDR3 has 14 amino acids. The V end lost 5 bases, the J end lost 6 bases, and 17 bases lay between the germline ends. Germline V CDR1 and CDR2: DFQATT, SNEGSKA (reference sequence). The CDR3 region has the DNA TGCAGTGCTGGGGGGACGGGGGCTACAAACATTCAGTACTTC. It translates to CSAGGTGATNIQYF.

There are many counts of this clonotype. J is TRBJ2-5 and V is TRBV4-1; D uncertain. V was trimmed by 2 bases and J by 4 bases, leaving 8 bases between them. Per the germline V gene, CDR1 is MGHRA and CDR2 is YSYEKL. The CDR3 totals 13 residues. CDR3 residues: CASSQLWGETQYF. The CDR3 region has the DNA TGCGCCAGCAGCCAATTATGGGGAGAGACCCAGTACTTC.

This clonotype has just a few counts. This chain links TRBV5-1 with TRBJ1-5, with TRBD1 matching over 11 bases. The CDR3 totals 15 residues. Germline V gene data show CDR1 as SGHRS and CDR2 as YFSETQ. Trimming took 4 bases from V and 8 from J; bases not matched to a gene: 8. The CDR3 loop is CASSPGTGGNEPQHF. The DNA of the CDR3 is TGCGCCAGCAGCCCCGGGACAGGGGGTAATGAGCCCCAGCATTTT.

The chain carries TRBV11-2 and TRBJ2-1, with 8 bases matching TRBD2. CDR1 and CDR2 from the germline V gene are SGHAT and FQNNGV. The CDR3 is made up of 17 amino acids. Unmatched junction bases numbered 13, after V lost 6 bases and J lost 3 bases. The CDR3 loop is CASSKGRGTRGYNEQFF. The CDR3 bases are TGTGCCAGCAGTAAGGGTCGCGGGACTAGGGGCTACAATGAGCAGTTCTTC.

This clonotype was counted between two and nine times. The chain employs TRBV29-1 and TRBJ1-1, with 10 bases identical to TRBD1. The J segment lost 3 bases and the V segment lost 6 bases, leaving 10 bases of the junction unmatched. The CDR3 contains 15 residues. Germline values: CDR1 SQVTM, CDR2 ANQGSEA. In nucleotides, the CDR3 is TGCAGCGTCACTTCTAGGGACAGGGGAGACACTGAAGCTTTCTTT. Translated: CSVTSRDRGDTEAFF.

The CDR3 coding sequence is TGCGCCAGCAGCCAGTTTCTGGGCCATGAGCAGTTCTTC. It specifies CASSQFLGHEQFF. The rearrangement links TRBV4-1 to TRBJ2-1, with D unresolved. Trimming removed 3 bases from V and 8 bases from J, with 11 bases in between. The length of the CDR3 is 13 residues. Germline-derived CDR1 and CDR2 are MGHRA and YSYEKL.

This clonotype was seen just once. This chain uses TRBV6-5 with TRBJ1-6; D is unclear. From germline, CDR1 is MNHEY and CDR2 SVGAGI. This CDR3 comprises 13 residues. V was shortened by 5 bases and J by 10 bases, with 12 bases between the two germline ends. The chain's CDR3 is CASSAGSGSPLHF. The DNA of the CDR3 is TGTGCCAGCAGTGCGGGGTCGGGATCACCCCTCCACTTT.

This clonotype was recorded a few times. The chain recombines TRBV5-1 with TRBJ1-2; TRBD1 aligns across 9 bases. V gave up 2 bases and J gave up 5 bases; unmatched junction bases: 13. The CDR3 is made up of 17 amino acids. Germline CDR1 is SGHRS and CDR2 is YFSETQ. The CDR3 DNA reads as TGCGCCAGCAGCTTCTCCGGGACAGGGATGTTTCGGTATGGCTACACCTTC. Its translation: CASSFSGTGMFRYGYTF.

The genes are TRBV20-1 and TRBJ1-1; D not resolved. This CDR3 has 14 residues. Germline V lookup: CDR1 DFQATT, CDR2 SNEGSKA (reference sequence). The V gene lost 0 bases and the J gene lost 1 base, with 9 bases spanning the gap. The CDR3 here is CSARDPGRNTEAFF. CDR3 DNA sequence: TGCAGTGCTAGAGATCCGGGAAGGAACACTGAAGCTTTCTTT.

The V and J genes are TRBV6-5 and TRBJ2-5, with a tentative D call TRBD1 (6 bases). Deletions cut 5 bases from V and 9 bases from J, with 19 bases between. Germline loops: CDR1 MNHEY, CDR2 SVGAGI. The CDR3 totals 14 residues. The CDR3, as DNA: TGTGCCAGCAGTGGATCTGGGGGCTCCCCGGCCCAGTACTTC. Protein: CASSGSGGSPAQYF.

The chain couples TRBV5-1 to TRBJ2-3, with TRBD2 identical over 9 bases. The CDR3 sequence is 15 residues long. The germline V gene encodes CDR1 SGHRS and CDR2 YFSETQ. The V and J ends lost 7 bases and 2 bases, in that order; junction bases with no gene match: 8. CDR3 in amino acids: CASGTLAGPTDTQYF. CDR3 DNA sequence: TGCGCCAGCGGTACCCTAGCGGGGCCCACAGATACGCAGTATTTT.

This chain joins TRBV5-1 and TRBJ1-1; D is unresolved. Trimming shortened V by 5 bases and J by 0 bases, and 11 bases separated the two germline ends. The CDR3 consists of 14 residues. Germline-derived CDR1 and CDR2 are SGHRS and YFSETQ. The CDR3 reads CASRAGPMNTEAFF. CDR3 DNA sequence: TGCGCCAGCAGGGCAGGACCAATGAACACTGAAGCTTTCTTT.

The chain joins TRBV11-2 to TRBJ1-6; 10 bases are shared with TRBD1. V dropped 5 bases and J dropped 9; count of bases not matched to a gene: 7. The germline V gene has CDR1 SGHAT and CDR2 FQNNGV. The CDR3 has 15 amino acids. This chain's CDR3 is CASSPRDRGSSPLHF. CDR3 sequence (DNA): TGTGCCAGCAGCCCGCGGGACAGGGGTAGTTCACCCCTCCACTTT.

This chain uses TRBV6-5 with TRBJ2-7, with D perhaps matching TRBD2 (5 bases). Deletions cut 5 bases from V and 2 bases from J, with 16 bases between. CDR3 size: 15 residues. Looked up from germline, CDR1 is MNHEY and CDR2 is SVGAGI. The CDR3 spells CASSESGLRPYEQYF. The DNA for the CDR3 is TGTGCCAGCAGTGAGAGCGGACTTAGACCCTACGAGCAGTACTTC.

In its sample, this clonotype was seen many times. The CDR3 nucleotides read TGCAGCGGGGGACTCATGCAAGAGACCCAGTACTTC. Its translation is CSGGLMQETQYF. This rearrangement joins TRBV29-1 to TRBJ2-5; perhaps TRBD2 as D (6 bases). The V end was cut by 7 bases, the J end by 2 bases, with 11 bases between. Germline V gene lookup returns CDR1 SQVTM and CDR2 ANQGSEA. The CDR3 sequence is 12 residues long. The full variable domain, with the rest looked up from reference TRBV29-1 and TRBJ2-5, is SAVISQKPSRDICQRGTSLTIQCQVDSQVTMMFWYRQQPGQSLTLIATANQGSEATYESGFVIDKFPISRPNLTFSTLTVSNMSPEDSSIYLCSGGLMQETQYFGPGTRLLVL.

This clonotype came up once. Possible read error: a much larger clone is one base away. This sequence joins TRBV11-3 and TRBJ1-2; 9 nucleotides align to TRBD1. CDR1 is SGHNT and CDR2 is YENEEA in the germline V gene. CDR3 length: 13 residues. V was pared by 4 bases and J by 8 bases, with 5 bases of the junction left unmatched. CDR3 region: CASSSRDRDGYTF. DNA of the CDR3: TGTGCCAGCAGCTCCCGGGACAGGGACGGCTACACCTTC.

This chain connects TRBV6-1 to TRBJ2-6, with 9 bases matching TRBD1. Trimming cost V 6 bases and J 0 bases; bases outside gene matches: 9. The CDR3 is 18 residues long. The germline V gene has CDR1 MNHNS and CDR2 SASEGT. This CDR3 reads CASSQYQGQGSGANVLTF. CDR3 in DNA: TGTGCCAGCAGCCAATACCAGGGACAGGGCTCTGGGGCCAACGTCCTGACTTTC.